A selection of T cell receptor beta chains follows, all from one sample in a study of CD8+CD57+ T cells in acquired aplastic anemia. MiXCR was run by TCRdb on the reads, yielding one entry per CDR3 protein. Here the sample spans 200,000 to 250,000 distinct CDR3 sequences, more than 45% being singletons. The material sequenced was sorted CD4+, CD8+, or CD8+CD57+ T cells (not recorded which) from PBMCs. Receptors were obtained from a human donor with aplastic anemia. Both conserved end residues are part of each CDR3. D genes are given only for firm matches. The listing skips clone size in some rows; elsewhere it reads once, few, many or a size class.

J gene,D gene,clone size,V gene,CDR3 DNA,CDR3 protein
TRBJ2-7,TRBD1,many,TRBV13,TGTGCCAGCAGCTTTTGGACAGGGGGAAACTACGAGCAGTACTTC,CASSFWTGGNYEQYF
TRBJ1-5,TRBD1,NA,TRBV7-9,TGTGCCAGCAGCACGGGACAGGCTTCAGGGCCCCAGCATTTT,CASSTGQASGPQHF
TRBJ2-1,NA,many,TRBV2,TGTGCCAGCTCAGGGTTTGAGCAGTTCTTC,CASSGFEQFF
TRBJ1-6,NA,NA,TRBV5-1,TGCGCCAGCAGCTTGGAAGGCCGGGATTCACCCCTCCACTTT,CASSLEGRDSPLHF
TRBJ2-7,NA,NA,TRBV12-3/TRBV12-4,TGTGCCAGCAGCCGACCGTCTCTTTCCTACGAGCAGTACTTC,CASSRPSLSYEQYF
TRBJ1-4,NA,NA,TRBV19,TGTGCCAGTAGTATCGGGACGGCAACTAATGAAAAACTGTTTTTT,CASSIGTATNEKLFF
TRBJ1-6,TRBD1,NA,TRBV25-1,TGTGCCAGCAGTGCGACCGGGACAGGGATCGATTCACCCCTCCACTTT,CASSATGTGIDSPLHF
TRBJ2-7,TRBD1,many,TRBV6-5,TGTGCCAGCAGTTACACAAACAGGGGGCTCTACGAGCAGTACTTC,CASSYTNRGLYEQYF
TRBJ2-3,NA,many,TRBV9,TGTGCTTCGGGGGGCCAACACACAGATACGCAGTATTTT,CASGGQHTDTQYF
TRBJ2-3,TRBD2,NA,TRBV29-1,TGCAGCGTTGAAGAGGGGGGGGGAGATACGCAGTATTTT,CSVEEGGGDTQYF
TRBJ2-7,TRBD1,NA,TRBV20-1,TGCAGTGCTAGCAAGTCCGGGACAGGGGTAGGACAGCAGTACTTC,CSASKSGTGVGQQYF
TRBJ2-7,NA,NA,TRBV20-1,TGCAGTGCTAGAGATGGGGCAGAAAACCCCTCCTACGAGCAGTACTTC,CSARDGAENPSYEQYF
TRBJ2-1,TRBD2,NA,TRBV7-8,TGCGCCAGCAGCCAGCTGGGACTAGCGGGGGGGGGGGAGCAGTTCTTC,CASSQLGLAGGGEQFF
TRBJ2-7,NA,NA,TRBV25-1,TGTGCCAGCAGCCAAGATCGCGCCACAAGCTACGAGCAGTACTTC,CASSQDRATSYEQYF
TRBJ2-2,NA,NA,TRBV29-1,TGCAGCGTGGCAGAACAGGGTCCCGGGGAGCTGTTTTTT,CSVAEQGPGELFF
TRBJ2-7,TRBD1,NA,TRBV5-1,TGCGCCAGCAGCTTGGCACAGGGGGAACGCTACGAGCAGTACTTC,CASSLAQGERYEQYF
TRBJ2-7,NA,NA,TRBV15,TGTGCCACCAGCAGAGCGGGACTCCTCGGCGAGCAGTACTTC,CATSRAGLLGEQYF
TRBJ2-3,NA,many,TRBV24-1,TGTGCCACCAGTGATTTCGACAGCACAGATACGCAGTATTTT,CATSDFDSTDTQYF
TRBJ1-1,TRBD1,many,TRBV9,TGTGCCAGCAGCGTAGAGACAGGGAGCACTGAAGCTTTCTTT,CASSVETGSTEAFF
TRBJ2-3,NA,many,TRBV6-5,TGTGCCAGCAGTTTCTCGACTAGCACAGATACGCAGTATTTT,CASSFSTSTDTQYF
TRBJ2-3,NA,NA,TRBV24-1,TGTGCCACCAGTGCGTCGGGGACAGATACGCAGTATTTT,CATSASGTDTQYF
TRBJ2-1,TRBD2,NA,TRBV2,TGTGCCAGCAGTGACCGTACTAGCGGCTACAATGAGCAGTTCTTC,CASSDRTSGYNEQFF
TRBJ1-2,NA,NA,TRBV19,TGTGCCACTCAAGTTAGGGGCACCTATGGCTACACCTTC,CATQVRGTYGYTF
TRBJ1-1,NA,NA,TRBV10-3,TGTGCCATCAACTCGGACGGAGAGAACACTGAAGCTTTCTTT,CAINSDGENTEAFF
TRBJ1-2,NA,few,TRBV30,TGTGCCTGGACTGTGAACTATGGCTACACCTTC,CAWTVNYGYTF
TRBJ1-1,NA,few,TRBV30,TGTGCCTGGAGTGTACTAGGGGACACTGAAGCTTTCTTT,CAWSVLGDTEAFF
TRBJ1-1,NA,NA,TRBV7-3,TGTGCTAGCAACTTAGTCACAGGGAATACTGAAGCTTTCTTT,CASNLVTGNTEAFF
TRBJ1-1,NA,many,TRBV3-1,TGTGCCAGCAGCCAACCTTTTACTGAAGCTTTCTTT,CASSQPFTEAFF
TRBJ1-4,TRBD1,many,TRBV5-1,TGCGCCAGCAGCTTAAGGACAGGTCCACACTACGTGGAAAAACTGTTTTTT,CASSLRTGPHYVEKLFF
TRBJ2-7,TRBD1,once,TRBV2,TGTGCCAGCAGTGAAAAGGGCAGGGGGCTTGACGAGCAGTACTTC,CASSEKGRGLDEQYF
TRBJ1-1,NA,many,TRBV12-3/TRBV12-4,TGTGCCAGCAGTTTCCGGGGCACTGAAGCTTTCTTT,CASSFRGTEAFF
TRBJ1-3,NA,NA,TRBV20-1,TGCAGTGCTAGTGAGGGCAGCAGGGGTGGAAACACCATATATTTT,CSASEGSRGGNTIYF
TRBJ1-2,NA,once,TRBV29-1,TGCAGCGTACCGGAGAAGCATGGCTACACCTTC,CSVPEKHGYTF
TRBJ1-5,TRBD1,NA,TRBV10-3,TGTGCCATCACCGAAGGACAGGGCCAGCCCCAGCATTTT,CAITEGQGQPQHF
TRBJ2-7,NA,NA,TRBV6-2/TRBV6-3,TGTGCCAGCACCGCGACAGACTACGAGCAGTACTTC,CASTATDYEQYF
TRBJ1-1,NA,many,TRBV6-2/TRBV6-3,TGTGCCAGCAGTTCGAGCACTGAAGCTTTCTTT,CASSSSTEAFF
TRBJ2-1,NA,many,TRBV24-1,NA,CATSSSGGSYNEQFF
TRBJ1-2,NA,NA,TRBV20-1,TGCAGTGCCAGCGTCGACAGGAGAGGTGGCTACACCTTC,CSASVDRRGGYTF
TRBJ2-2,NA,many,TRBV7-3,TGTGCCAGCAGCTTAAGAAGGTCCGGGGAGCTGTTTTTT,CASSLRRSGELFF
TRBJ2-2,NA,many,TRBV4-1,TGCGCCAGCAGCCAACCGAACACCGGGGAGCTGTTTTTT,CASSQPNTGELFF
TRBJ2-3,TRBD1,NA,TRBV9,TGTGCCAGCAGCGGCAACCCAAGACAGGGAGACACAGATACGCAGTATTTT,CASSGNPRQGDTDTQYF
TRBJ1-3,TRBD1,NA,TRBV7-7,TGTGCTAGCAGCTCGGACAGGGGAACTGGAAACACCATATATTTT,CASSSDRGTGNTIYF
TRBJ1-2,NA,many,TRBV19,TGTGCCAGTAGTCTCACCAGGGATTCTAACTATGGCTACACCTTC,CASSLTRDSNYGYTF